Each of the 24 T cell receptor beta chains below was sequenced from the same sample in a study of cytomegalovirus exposure and HLA in healthy donors. This PCR relied on a set of 60 Vbeta primers and 13 Jbeta primers. Assay used: immunoSEQ multiplex PCR; TCRdb lists only in-frame clones, some missing. The sample yields fewer than 200,000 clones, about 79% seen once. Sequencing used PBMCs. The receptors were sampled from a man aged 35 to 55 in good health and CMV-seropositive.

The chain recombines TRBV5-4 with TRBJ1-6; TRBD1 aligns across 7 bases. CDR3 size: 14 residues. Germline values: CDR1 SGHNT, CDR2 YYREEE (reference sequence). V lost 4 bases and J lost 9; bases outside the gene matches: 7. CDR3 residues: CASSPDRAGSPLHF. Here the CDR3 DNA reads TGTGCCAGCAGCCCCGACAGGGCCGGTTCACCCCTCCACTTT.

V and J are TRBV7-9 and TRBJ2-3; 11 bases align to TRBD2. Trimming at V came to 4 bases and at J to 6 bases, leaving 6 bases not matched to a gene. Germline V gives CDR1 SEHNR, CDR2 FQNEAQ (reference sequence). The CDR3 is made up of 15 amino acids. CDR3 in amino acids: CASSSGTSGPDTQYF. The CDR3 DNA reads as TGTGCCAGCAGCTCCGGGACTAGCGGCCCCGATACGCAGTATTTT.

DNA of the CDR3: TGTGCCAGCACGACAGGGTTAGGTCAGCCCCAGCATTTT. Translated: CASTTGLGQPQHF. This chain links TRBV27 with TRBJ1-5; 7 nucleotides align to TRBD1. The J segment lost 6 bases and the V segment lost 7 bases, leaving 6 bases of the junction unmatched. This CDR3 is 13 amino acids long. Germline V CDR1 and CDR2: MNHEY, SMNVEV (reference sequence).

V usage is TRBV10-1 and J usage is TRBJ2-4; D gene ambiguous. The CDR3 has 14 amino acids. The germline V gene encodes CDR1 WNHNN and CDR2 SYGVQD (reference sequence). V lost 4 bases and J lost 5, with 12 bases in between. The CDR3 DNA reads TGCGCCAGCAGTGCACTTCCTTCGGAAAACATTCAGTACTTC. Protein product: CASSALPSENIQYF.

As to this clone: At one end the junction does not follow the germline gene, possibly because of a read error. The rearrangement uses TRBV2 and TRBJ2-6; TRBD1 matches at 9 bases. Per germline, CDR1 SNHLY and CDR2 FYNNEI. This CDR3 has 18 residues. In DNA form, the CDR3 reads TGTGCCAGCAGTGAATTGGGACAGGGCCCTCCTGGGGCCAACGGCCTGACTTTC. This gives the protein CASSELGQGPPGANGLTF.

This clone was detected only once. The genes are TRBV18 and TRBJ2-7; TRBD2 might be the D (5 bases). The CDR3 is 14 residues long. Trimming removed 3 bases at V and 2 bases at J, with 11 bases between. The V gene's germline CDR1 is KGHSH and CDR2 LQKENI. The CDR3 coding sequence is TGTGCCAGCTCACCGGCAGCGGTTACCTACGAGCAGTACTTC. Translating it yields CASSPAAVTYEQYF.

The J gene is TRBJ2-2, the V gene TRBV9, with 7 bases fitting TRBD1. CDR3 length: 13 residues. The V gene end was trimmed by 5 bases and the J gene end by 3 bases; junction bases not matched to a gene: 1. The germline gives CDR1 SGDLS, CDR2 YYNGEE. In DNA form, the CDR3 reads TGTGCCAGCAGGGACAGGCACACCGGGGAGCTGTTTTTT. Translation gives CASRDRHTGELFF. The whole variable domain, remainder taken from reference TRBV9 and TRBJ2-2, is DSGVTQTPKHLITATGQRVTLRCSPRSGDLSVYWYQQSLDQGLQFLIQYYNGEERAKGNILERFSAQQFPDLHSELNLSSLELGDSALYFCASRDRHTGELFFGEGSRLTVL.

This clone was detected a few times. This chain joins TRBV5-1 and TRBJ1-6; the D is unclear. This CDR3 has 14 residues. The germline V gene has CDR1 SGHRS and CDR2 YFSETQ. V lost 7 bases and J 5 bases, leaving 13 bases between the germline ends. The CDR3 bases are TGCGCCAGCCATCCCGGAGGCAATAATTCACCCCTCCACTTT. Translated: CASHPGGNNSPLHF.

The V call is TRBV6-8, the J call TRBJ1-4; no clear D gene. The CDR3 spans 16 residues. The V end was cut by 0 bases, the J end by 8 bases, with 16 bases between. Germline V gene sequence: CDR1 MNHGY, CDR2 SAAAGT. The CDR3 region is CASSYSKSREGEKLFF. CDR3 DNA sequence: TGTGCCAGCAGTTACTCGAAGTCGAGGGAAGGAGAAAAACTGTTTTTT.

This chain joins TRBV7-8 and TRBJ2-2; TRBD2 agrees at 11 bases. The ends lost 3 bases at V and 4 bases at J; junction bases unmatched: 4. The CDR3 is made up of 16 amino acids. The germline V gene has CDR1 SGHVS and CDR2 FQNEAQ. The CDR3 is CASSFPTSGVTGELFF. The CDR3 coding sequence is TGTGCCAGCAGCTTCCCGACTAGCGGGGTCACCGGGGAGCTGTTTTTT.

In nucleotides, the CDR3 is TGTGCCAGCAGCCCTCGGACTAGCGGGAGTACGGGAGATACGCAGTATTTT. Its translation is CASSPRTSGSTGDTQYF. This chain joins TRBV9 and TRBJ2-3; 13 positions match TRBD2. This CDR3 contains 17 residues. The V segment lost 4 bases and the J segment 5 bases; nucleotides outside the gene matches: 10. Germline V gene lookup returns CDR1 SGDLS and CDR2 YYNGEE.

The chain couples TRBV5-6 to TRBJ1-6; no firm D call. Germline lookup yields CDR1 SGHDT and CDR2 YYEEEE. The CDR3 has 16 residues. Trimming shortened V by 0 bases and J by 4 bases, and 11 bases separated the two germline ends. The CDR3 here is CASSLEAEPYNSPLHF. As DNA, the CDR3 is TGTGCCAGCAGCTTGGAGGCGGAGCCGTATAATTCACCCCTCCACTTT.

The rearrangement joins TRBV10-2 to TRBJ2-7, with TRBD1 identical over 9 bases. V shed 4 bases, J shed 4 bases, and the junction held 8 bases outside the gene matches. Germline assignment: CDR1 WSHSY and CDR2 SAAADI. The CDR3 contains 15 residues. The CDR3 nucleotides are TGCGCCAGCAGTGGAGCCGGGACAGGGCGGTACGAGCAGTACTTC. Its protein product is CASSGAGTGRYEQYF.

This chain connects TRBV12-2 to TRBJ2-7; TRBD1 reflects the table's D call only, with no check against the DNA. TRBV12-2 counts as a pseudogene. The CDR3 is made up of 14 amino acids. CDR3 amino acids: CASRGRQGSYEQYF. CDR3 nucleotide sequence: TGTGCAAGTCGCGGCCGACAGGGGTCCTACGAGCAGTACTTC.

The rearrangement links TRBV11-3 to TRBJ2-7; a possible D gene is TRBD1 (5 bases). Germline V lookup: CDR1 SGHNT, CDR2 YENEEA. The CDR3 runs 14 residues. V was shortened by 4 bases and J by 7 bases, with 17 bases between the two germline ends. The CDR3, as DNA: TGTGCCAGCAGCTCGGACACACCTACGCTGGAGCAGTACTTC. Its protein is CASSSDTPTLEQYF.

The chain couples TRBV2 to TRBJ2-3; a possible D gene is TRBD2 (5 bases). Germline V gene sequence: CDR1 SNHLY, CDR2 FYNNEI. V dropped 7 bases and J dropped 4 bases, with 15 bases sitting between them. There are 14 residues in the CDR3. The CDR3 DNA reads as TGTGCCAGCAAGGATTCCCTAGCCGCAGATACGCAGTATTTT. Residues: CASKDSLAADTQYF.

The chain has TRBV7-2 and TRBJ1-6; D remains ambiguous. Germline loops: CDR1 SGHTA, CDR2 FQGNSA. Trimming stripped 3 bases from V and 7 bases from J, with 10 bases between. CDR3 length: 14 residues. CDR3 bases: TGTGCCAGCAGCTTCCGGGGTATCAATTCACCCCTCCACTTT. Residues: CASSFRGINSPLHF.

The sample holds a few counts of this clone. The V call is TRBV7-9, the J call TRBJ1-4; 8 nucleotides line up with TRBD1. V gave up 1 base and J gave up 8 bases; unmatched junction bases: 6. Germline V gene data show CDR1 as SEHNR and CDR2 as FQNEAQ (reference sequence). The CDR3 is 15 amino acids. As DNA, the CDR3 is TGTGCCAGCAGCTTAGGGACAGGGAGAGAGGAAAAACTGTTTTTT. It yields the protein CASSLGTGREEKLFF.

This rearrangement joins TRBV7-9 to TRBJ1-1; 7 nucleotides match TRBD1. The germline CDR1 and CDR2 sequences are SEHNR and FQNEAQ (reference sequence). The CDR3 length is 14 residues. Trimming removed 2 bases from V and 1 base from J; junction bases left unmatched: 1. The CDR3 DNA sequence: TGTGCCAGCAGCTTACGGGACAGGAACACTGAAGCTTTCTTT. It encodes CASSLRDRNTEAFF.

This clone was observed once. The chain uses TRBV2 and TRBJ2-5; weak D call: TRBD2 (5 bases). Near its end, the DNA agrees better with TRBJ2-7, so the J call may be wrong. CDR1 is SNHLY, CDR2 FYNNEI, per germline. CDR3 length: 17 residues. CDR3 bases: TGTGCCAGCGAGGGTATTCGCGCCGGTTTTAGCTCCTACGAGCAGTACTTC. This codes for CASEGIRAGFSSYEQYF.

V is TRBV25-1 and J is TRBJ2-3; 12 bases line up with TRBD2. Looked up from germline, CDR1 is MGHDK and CDR2 is SYGVNS. V trimming: 6 bases; J trimming: 5 bases; junction bases outside the gene matches: 6. The CDR3 sequence is 15 residues long. Here the CDR3 DNA reads TGTGCCAGCAGGTCTAGCGGGAGGGCCGGAGATACGCAGTATTTT. This gives the protein CASRSSGRAGDTQYF.

This clone showed up just a few times. This sample also contains other DNA sequences that code for the same CDR3. The V and J genes are TRBV5-1 and TRBJ2-5; TRBD1 is a possible D gene (6 bases). V was pared by 0 bases and J by 4 bases, with 7 bases between. This CDR3 contains 13 residues. From germline, CDR1 is SGHRS and CDR2 YFSETQ. This CDR3 reads CASSLEGGETQYF. DNA of the CDR3: TGCGCCAGCAGCTTGGAAGGGGGAGAGACCCAGTACTTC.

The chain couples TRBV19 to TRBJ1-2, with 8 bases aligning to TRBD1. Trimming at V came to 4 bases and at J to 11 bases, leaving 9 bases not matched to a gene. In germline, CDR1 is LNHDA, CDR2 SQIVND (reference sequence). The length of the CDR3 is 13 residues. The CDR3 loop is CASSNPDRVEYTF. CDR3 nucleotide sequence: TGTGCCAGTAGTAACCCGGACAGGGTTGAGTACACCTTC.

J is TRBJ1-5 and V is TRBV5-1, with 9 bases aligning to TRBD1. In germline, CDR1 is SGHRS, CDR2 YFSETQ. Trimming cost V 4 bases and J 0 bases; bases outside gene matches: 2. CDR3 length: 15 amino acids. CDR3 sequence reads: CASSMGQGSNQPQHF. The CDR3 bases are TGCGCCAGCAGCATGGGACAGGGTAGCAATCAGCCCCAGCATTTT.